Below, 21 T cell receptor beta chains from the same sample are listed, as sequenced in a study of identical twins. MiXCR, applied by TCRdb to the 5' RACE reads, yields one record per CDR3 protein. The repertoire consists of nearly 900,000 distinct CDR3 sequences, with roughly an eighth occurring once and the leading ten covering around 1.5%. This same sample was also part of a study on yellow fever vaccine responses in identical twins.

Sequencing input: PBMCs. These receptors were taken from a woman aged 18-29 years in good health.

The chain links TRBV6-1 to TRBJ2-5; TRBD2 matches at 12 bases. Germline V CDR1 and CDR2: MNHNS, SASEGT. There are 18 residues in the CDR3. With 5 bases clipped from V and 0 bases from J, the junction kept 10 bases outside the gene matches. CDR3 DNA sequence: TGTGCCAGCAGTCGAAACCCTTGGACTAGCGGGAACCAAGAGACCCAGTACTTC. Amino acids: CASSRNPWTSGNQETQYF.

The V call is TRBV4-1, the J call TRBJ1-1; D is ambiguous. The CDR3 extends over 14 amino acids. Trimming shortened V by 2 bases and J by 1 base, and 8 bases separated the two germline ends. Germline values: CDR1 MGHRA, CDR2 YSYEKL. The CDR3 DNA reads TGCGCCAGCAGCCAACTTGTCCCGAACACTGAAGCTTTCTTT. Residues: CASSQLVPNTEAFF.

The rearrangement uses TRBV28 and TRBJ1-5, with D unresolved. Trimming took off 5 bases at V and 1 base at J, with 6 bases between the two ends. CDR1 and CDR2 (germline): MDHEN, SYDVKM. The CDR3 is 13 amino acids. This chain's CDR3 is CASSASSNQPQHF. CDR3 bases: TGTGCCAGCAGTGCATCAAGCAATCAGCCCCAGCATTTT. The whole variable domain, filled in from reference TRBV28 and TRBJ1-5, reads DVKVTQSSRYLVKRTGEKVFLECVQDMDHENMFWYRQDPGLGLRLIYFSYDVKMKEKGDIPEGYSVSREKKERFSLILESASTNQTSMYLCASSASSNQPQHFGDGTRLSIL.

The CDR3 DNA sequence: TGCAGTGCTGACCGCAATATTGGCCGACTGAGACACCAAGAGACCCAGTACTTC. This encodes CSADRNIGRLRHQETQYF. The rearrangement links TRBV20-1 to TRBJ2-5; D is uncertain. CDR1 is DFQATT, CDR2 SNEGSKA, per germline (reference sequence). Trimming shortened V by 5 bases and J by 0 bases, and 25 bases separated the two germline ends. CDR3 length: 18 amino acids.

In DNA form, the CDR3 reads TGTGCCAGCACCCCCGGACTAGCCGGGACCCAGTACTTC. This codes for CASTPGLAGTQYF. This chain links TRBV12-3 or TRBV12-4 with TRBJ2-5; the match to TRBD2 covers 8 bases. The V and J ends lost 7 bases and 7 bases, in that order; junction bases with no gene match: 8. This CDR3 is 13 amino acids long.

This clonotype was seen more than once but under ten times. The chain joins TRBV3-1 to TRBJ1-1; D gene ambiguous. Germline CDR1 is LGHDT and CDR2 is YNNKEL (reference sequence). The V gene lost 1 base and the J gene lost 4 bases, with 13 bases spanning the gap. CDR3 size: 15 residues. CDR3 DNA sequence: TGTGCCAGCAGCCAAGGTGAGGCGACGACCACTGAAGCTTTCTTT. It specifies CASSQGEATTTEAFF. Filled out from reference TRBV3-1 and TRBJ1-1, the complete variable domain reads DTAVSQTPKYLVTQMGNDKSIKCEQNLGHDTMYWYKQDSKKFLKIMFSYNNKELIINETVPNRFSPKSPDKAHLNLHINSLELGDSAVYFCASSQGEATTTEAFFGQGTRLTVV.

This clonotype was seen more than once but under ten times. This chain uses TRBV2 with TRBJ2-7; TRBD2 might be the D (5 bases). The V end was cut by 4 bases, the J end by 0 bases, with 10 bases between. This CDR3 has 14 amino acids. The V gene's germline CDR1 is SNHLY and CDR2 FYNNEI. In DNA form, the CDR3 reads TGTGCCAGCAGTGTAGAGGGATCCTCCTACGAGCAGTACGTC. Residues: CASSVEGSSYEQYV.

The gene calls are TRBV10-2 and TRBJ2-1, with D tentatively TRBD2 (6 bases). Germline V gene sequence: CDR1 WSHSY, CDR2 SAAADI. CDR3 length: 16 residues. V lost 4 bases to trimming and J lost 5 bases, with 18 bases between them. CDR3 DNA sequence: TGCGCCAGCAGTGGAGGGCGGGGCTACACGGACAATGAGCAGTTCTTC. This gives the protein CASSGGRGYTDNEQFF.

This clonotype came up a few times. This sequence joins TRBV12-3 or TRBV12-4 and TRBJ2-5, with 10 bases aligning to TRBD2. J was trimmed by 2 bases and V by 4 bases; bases with no gene match: 7. This CDR3 is 16 amino acids long. This CDR3 reads CASSSSTSGHQETQYF. CDR3 sequence (DNA): TGTGCCAGCAGTTCCTCGACTAGCGGGCATCAAGAGACCCAGTACTTC.

This clonotype has ten or more counts. The chain employs TRBV12-3 or TRBV12-4 and TRBJ1-5, with a possible D match to TRBD1 (5 bases). The CDR3 totals 15 residues. V lost 5 bases to trimming and J lost 4 bases, with 15 bases between them. CDR3 coding DNA: TGTGCCAGCAGTCCCTTTGGGGGGTCTAATCAGCCCCAGCATTTT. Translation: CASSPFGGSNQPQHF.

The chain couples TRBV7-2 to TRBJ2-1, with a weak D call TRBD1 (6 bases). The CDR3 spans 17 residues. The V end lost 3 bases, the J end lost 7 bases, and 22 bases lay between the germline ends. The germline gives CDR1 SGHTA, CDR2 FQGNSA. Written as DNA, the CDR3 is TGTGCCAGCAGCTTCCCTGAAACCGGGACATTAGAAAATGAGCAGTTCTTC. This codes for CASSFPETGTLENEQFF.

The genes are TRBV27 and TRBJ1-1, with D maybe TRBD1 (5 bases). Germline CDR1 is MNHEY and CDR2 is SMNVEV (reference sequence). This CDR3 contains 15 residues. V shed 4 bases and J shed 7 bases, with 19 bases lying between them. CDR3 sequence: CASSSRRTPHYEAFF. The CDR3 DNA reads as TGTGCCAGCAGTTCCCGCAGGACACCCCATTATGAAGCTTTCTTT.

There are a few counts of this clonotype. The V call is TRBV13, the J call TRBJ1-1; TRBD1 aligns across 7 bases. CDR1 PRHDT and CDR2 FYEKMQ come from the germline V gene (reference sequence). The CDR3 is 14 amino acids. V was clipped by 5 bases and J by 3 bases; unmatched bases: 6. The DNA of the CDR3 is TGTGCCAGCAGCCCTGGGACAGTCGACACTGAAGCTTTCTTT. It is translated as CASSPGTVDTEAFF.

This clonotype was recorded a few times. The V and J genes are TRBV4-2 and TRBJ2-2; no reliable D call. The CDR3 is 14 amino acids. Trimming removed 0 bases at V and 6 bases at J, with 8 bases between. CDR1 and CDR2 (germline): LGHNA, YNFKEQ. The chain's CDR3 is CASSQDIYPGELFF. In DNA form, the CDR3 reads TGTGCCAGCAGCCAAGATATTTATCCCGGGGAGCTGTTTTTT.

In this sample, this clonotype turned up a few times. V gene TRBV6-5 combines with J gene TRBJ1-1; D possibly corresponds to TRBD1 (5 bases). Germline V gives CDR1 MNHEY, CDR2 SVGAGI. CDR3 length equals 13 residues. V shed 0 bases and J shed 10 bases, with 12 bases lying between them. CDR3 DNA: TGTGCCAGCAGTTACTCCCTTCGGGGCCGAGCTTTCTTT. This gives the protein CASSYSLRGRAFF.

This clonotype was found a few times. V is TRBV12-3 or TRBV12-4 and J is TRBJ1-1, with unresolved D. V lost 8 bases and J lost 1, with 8 bases in between. CDR3 length: 12 residues. The CDR3 bases are TGTGCCAGCTGCGGTGGGAACACTGAAGCTTTCTTT. Protein: CASCGGNTEAFF.

CDR3 amino acids: CASEQGEAFF. CDR3 bases: TGTGCCAGCGAACAGGGAGAAGCTTTCTTT. This chain joins TRBV12-3 or TRBV12-4 and TRBJ1-1; tentatively, D is TRBD1 (6 bases). The CDR3 spans 10 residues. Trimming took 8 bases from V and 8 from J, leaving 9 bases between them.

The chain combines TRBV18 with TRBJ2-7; TRBD2 agrees at 8 bases. This CDR3 is built from 15 residues. Germline V gene data show CDR1 as KGHSH and CDR2 as LQKENI. V shed 3 bases, J shed 3 bases, and the junction held 7 bases outside the gene matches. The DNA for the CDR3 is TGTGCCAGCTCACCGGCGGGGGGCCGGTTCTACGAGCAGTACTTC. As protein: CASSPAGGRFYEQYF.

This sequence joins TRBV7-2 and TRBJ2-1; the D gene is possibly TRBD2 (5 bases). Germline CDR1 and CDR2: SGHTA and FQGNSA. V was shortened by 5 bases and J by 8 bases, with 19 bases between the two germline ends. The CDR3 length is 15 residues. CDR3 bases: TGTGCCAGCAGCATATATGGCCTAGCCCTTGATGAGCAGTTCTTC. This translates into CASSIYGLALDEQFF.

In this sample, this clonotype turned up a few times. V and J are TRBV12-3 or TRBV12-4 and TRBJ1-3; no clear D. CDR3 size: 16 residues. The V end was cut by 7 bases, the J end by 1 base, with 17 bases between. The CDR3 loop reads CASTLDGLLSGNTIYF. Here the CDR3 DNA reads TGTGCCAGCACCCTGGACGGACTCCTTTCTGGAAACACCATATATTTT.

V and J are TRBV18 and TRBJ2-1; 9 bases are a match to TRBD2. Per the germline V gene, CDR1 is KGHSH and CDR2 is LQKENI. CDR3 length equals 15 residues. The ends lost 1 base at V and 7 bases at J; junction bases unmatched: 5. Written as DNA, the CDR3 is TGTGCCAGCTCACCACGGTCTAGCGGGAAGAATGAGCAGTTCTTC. This gives the protein CASSPRSSGKNEQFF.